The 11 T cell receptor beta chains in this list originate from one sample, sequenced in a study of spatial heterogeneity in lung cancer. One entry per CDR3 protein results from TCRdb running MiXCR on the 5' RACE reads. The sample carries tens of thousands of distinct CDR3 sequences, approximately 5% recorded once. Time point defined: sample taken at primary tumor resection. TCRs were sequenced from unsorted whole RNA of tumor, nontumor lung or PBMC. The starting material was PBMCs, obtained at surgery. These receptors were obtained from a male donor with early-stage non-small cell lung cancer.

This clonotype was seen repeatedly, ten times or more. The rearrangement joins TRBV4-3 to TRBJ2-3; TRBD2 matches at 8 bases. V shed 5 bases and J 0 bases; nucleotides not matched to a gene: 4. Germline CDR1 reads LGHNA; CDR2 reads YSLEER. The CDR3 has 15 residues. The CDR3 here is CASSAASGSTDTQYF. CDR3 sequence (DNA): TGCGCCAGCAGCGCAGCTAGCGGGAGCACAGATACGCAGTATTTT.

The sample holds a few counts of this clonotype. The chain uses TRBV6-2 or TRBV6-3 and TRBJ1-5, with TRBD1 matching 11 bases. The germline gives CDR1 MNHEY, CDR2 SVGEGT. Losses at the gene ends were 2 bases for V and 1 base for J; bases not matched to a gene: 4. The CDR3 runs to 17 residues. CDR3 sequence reads: CASSYRTGGASNQPQHF. The CDR3 coding sequence is TGTGCCAGCAGTTACCGGACAGGGGGCGCGAGCAATCAGCCCCAGCATTTT.

This clonotype was counted at least ten times. The chain is built from TRBV24-1 and TRBJ2-3; 9 bases line up with TRBD1. The CDR3 sequence is 16 residues long. Trimming took 5 bases from V and 3 from J; bases not matched to a gene: 8. The germline V gene has CDR1 KGHDR and CDR2 SFDVKD. Here the CDR3 reads CATSGDRDRVTDTQYF. The CDR3 DNA reads TGTGCCACCAGTGGAGACCGGGACAGGGTTACAGATACGCAGTATTTT.

In this sample, this clonotype turned up many times. This rearrangement joins TRBV5-1 to TRBJ2-5; D unclear. Looked up from germline, CDR1 is SGHRS and CDR2 is YFSETQ. Trimming pared 1 base from V and 4 bases from J, leaving 8 bases between. The CDR3 runs 13 residues. The CDR3 bases are TGCGCCAGCAGCTTGTCGACGGGAGAGACCCAGTACTTC. As protein: CASSLSTGETQYF.

This clonotype was counted ten times or more. The rearrangement joins TRBV7-9 to TRBJ2-7; 8 nucleotides align to TRBD1. The CDR3 length is 13 residues. Trimming cost V 5 bases and J 6 bases; bases outside gene matches: 6. Germline values: CDR1 SEHNR, CDR2 FQNEAQ (reference sequence). CDR3 bases: TGTGCCAGCAGCGCCCAGACAGGGGTCGAGCAGTACTTC. Protein: CASSAQTGVEQYF. The whole variable domain, remainder taken from reference TRBV7-9 and TRBJ2-7, is DTGVSQNPRHKITKRGQNVTFRCDPISEHNRLYWYRQTLGQGPEFLTYFQNEAQLEKSRLLSDRFSAERPKGSFSTLEIQRTEQGDSAMYLCASSAQTGVEQYFGPGTRLTVT.

Many counts were recorded for this clonotype. The chain employs TRBV6-6 and TRBJ2-3; 10 positions agree with TRBD2. The CDR3 is 15 amino acids. From germline, CDR1 is MNHNY and CDR2 SVGAGI (reference sequence). V trimming: 0 bases; J trimming: 6 bases; junction bases outside the gene matches: 3. The CDR3, as DNA: TGTGCCAGCAGTTACTCGAAGGGACTAGCGGATACGCAGTATTTT. This encodes CASSYSKGLADTQYF.

This clonotype has at least ten counts. This sequence joins TRBV5-1 and TRBJ2-3; TRBD1 matches at 9 bases. The CDR3 sequence is 16 residues long. The germline V gene has CDR1 SGHRS and CDR2 YFSETQ. The junction had 7 bases not matched to a gene; V was cut back by 4 bases and J by 1 base. CDR3 bases: TGCGCCAGCAGCCTACAGGACAGGGGAGGCACAGATACGCAGTATTTT. This encodes CASSLQDRGGTDTQYF.

This clonotype was picked up many times. The V and J genes are TRBV4-1 and TRBJ1-5, with unresolved D. Trimming left V 0 bases short and J 0 bases short, with 9 bases between. This CDR3 spans 16 amino acids. Germline V gives CDR1 MGHRA, CDR2 YSYEKL. Here the CDR3 reads CASSQDVGYSNQPQHF. Here the CDR3 DNA reads TGCGCCAGCAGCCAAGATGTAGGCTATAGCAATCAGCCCCAGCATTTT.

The sample holds many counts of this clonotype. V gene TRBV15 combines with J gene TRBJ2-5; D is undetermined. The germline CDR1 and CDR2 sequences are LNHNV and YYDKDF (reference sequence). The CDR3 covers 13 residues. The V end was cut by 3 bases, the J end by 7 bases, with 12 bases between. As DNA, the CDR3 is TGTGCCACCAGCAGGGGTGATGAGGCGACCCAGTACTTC. This gives the protein CATSRGDEATQYF.

In its sample, this clonotype was seen many times. J is TRBJ1-6 and V is TRBV2; no clear D gene. The CDR3 length is 13 residues. From germline, CDR1 is SNHLY and CDR2 FYNNEI. The V gene lost 7 bases and the J gene lost 9 bases, with 13 bases spanning the gap. CDR3 sequence reads: CASIGGETSPLHF. In DNA form, the CDR3 reads TGTGCCAGCATAGGAGGCGAAACTTCACCCCTCCACTTT.

The rearrangement uses TRBV20-1 and TRBJ1-2, with 7 bases that match TRBD1. V shed 6 bases and J 8 bases; nucleotides not matched to a gene: 9. Germline lookup yields CDR1 DFQATT and CDR2 SNEGSKA (reference sequence). CDR3 length: 12 residues. CDR3 protein: CSAELGQVGYTF. CDR3 sequence (DNA): TGCAGTGCGGAACTAGGACAGGTCGGCTACACCTTC.